This T cell receptor beta chain was obtained from a study of human T cells and chemical hapten exposure. Study-level information: Sensitization employed 2% DPC on about 2 cm by about 2 cm of upper inner arm skin. Diphenylcyclopropenone doses were given weekly to the scalps of patients across the roughly 24-week study.

In the authors' workflow: Counts of TCRs in each sample centred on a median of about 95,000 and extended from about 24,000 to 680,000. TCRdb re-called the RACE reads through MiXCR, storing one row per CDR3 protein. The V and J calls shown here were made by TCRdb, not taken from the authors' results. In the table there are more than 75,000 distinct CDR3 sequences, roughly 10% of which are singletons. V was pared by 0 bases and J by 4 bases, with 9 bases between. CDR3 size: 15 residues. Per the germline V gene, CDR1 is ENHRY and CDR2 is SYGVKD. The table lists this clonotype with many counts. Time point of the sample: patch test 2, 6 weeks after DPC sensitization. Indicated treatment: therapeutic diphenylcyclopropenone sensitization with weekly scalp DPC. Non-pregnant alopecia patients aged 18 to 70, suitable for DPC therapy.

This sample comprised whole blood, obtained in connection with sensitization to the hapten diphenylcyclopropenone (DPC). The J gene is TRBJ2-2, the V gene TRBV10-3; D tentatively fits TRBD1 or TRBD2 (6 bases each). This TCR derives from a woman in her thirties with alopecia areata. Some clones in this sample may be carry-over from other donors' samples. The CDR3 here is CAISESGGTTGELFF. The CDR3 DNA sequence: TGTGCCATCAGTGAGTCGGGGGGCACCACCGGGGAGCTGTTTTTT.